This T cell receptor beta chain was profiled in a study of radiation and T cells in renal cell carcinoma. Study-wide context: Nephrectomy followed 15 Gy stereotactic body radiation by 4 weeks. Study findings and constraints: Without pretreatment biopsies, baseline tumor clonotype presence was undetermined. Top tumor clonotypes rose in blood 2 weeks post-radiation, then contracted.

CDR3 length equals 12 residues. The germline gives CDR1 MNHNS, CDR2 SASEGT. J gave up 6 bases and V 6 bases, and 5 bases lay outside the gene matches. Concerning this clone: Its antigen is as yet unknown.

Profiling relied on immunoSEQ multiplex PCR, and the TCRdb table lists in-frame clones only, not all of them. The profile covers over 60,000 clones, with about 86% appearing a single time and approximately 24% taken by the ten largest. Stated time point: blood 2 weeks post-SBRT. As for treatment: 15 Gy SBRT to primary tumor, nephrectomy 4 weeks later. This renal cell carcinoma was of the clear cell type. This clonotype was obtained from a woman aged 45 to 65 with renal cell carcinoma. The chain is built from TRBV6-1 and TRBJ2-7; 7 bases are shared with TRBD2. Here the sequenced sample was blood, taken from a patient whose treatment included radiotherapy and nephrectomy. Here the CDR3 DNA reads TGTGCCAGCAGCCAGTGGGGGGGCGAGCAGTACTTC. The encoded protein is CASSQWGGEQYF.